The clone carrying this T cell receptor beta chain was seen repeatedly, ten times or more. The antigen is unknown. The data were obtained in a study of T cell repertoires in cytomegalovirus infection. Study summary: An indication of both CMV infection and matching HLA type came from public TCR beta signatures. Study-wide results and caveats: Clonotypes of TCR beta that were HLA-C-restricted and CMV-specific dominated the ex vivo response. People with CMV and the relevant HLA were identified by cumulative public TCR beta family frequency.

The CDR3 extends over 17 amino acids. The junction had 8 bases not matched to a gene; V was cut back by 5 bases and J by 0 bases. Germline values: CDR1 MGHRA, CDR2 YSYEKL. TCRdb reprocessed the reads via MiXCR and lists one record per CDR3 protein. This table has about 600,000 distinct CDR3 sequences, 20% to 25% appearing once. Sequencing used CD8+ T cells from PBMCs. This chain links TRBV4-1 with TRBJ2-3; 10 positions match TRBD2. This sequence originates from a human donor in good health (CMV status not recorded). Some clones in this sample may be carry-over from other donors' samples. The CDR3 DNA is TGCGCCAGCAGCACCCGGACTAGCGGTATTAGCACAGATACGCAGTATTTT. Translated: CASSTRTSGISTDTQYF.